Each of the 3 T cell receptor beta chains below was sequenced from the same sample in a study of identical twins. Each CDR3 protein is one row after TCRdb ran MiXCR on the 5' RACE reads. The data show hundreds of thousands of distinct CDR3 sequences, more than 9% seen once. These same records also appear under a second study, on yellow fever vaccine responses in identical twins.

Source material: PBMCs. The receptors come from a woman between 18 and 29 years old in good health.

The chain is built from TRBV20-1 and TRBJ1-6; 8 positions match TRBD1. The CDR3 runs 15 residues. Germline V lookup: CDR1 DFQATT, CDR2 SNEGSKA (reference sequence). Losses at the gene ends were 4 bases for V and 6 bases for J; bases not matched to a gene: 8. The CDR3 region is CSATHRTGSNSPLHF. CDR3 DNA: TGCAGTGCTACCCACCGGACAGGGAGTAATTCACCCCTCCACTTT.

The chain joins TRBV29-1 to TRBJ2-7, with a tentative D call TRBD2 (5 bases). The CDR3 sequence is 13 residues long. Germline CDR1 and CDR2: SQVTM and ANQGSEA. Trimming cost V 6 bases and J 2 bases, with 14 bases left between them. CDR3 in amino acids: CSVEGEVPYEQYF. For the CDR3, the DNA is TGCAGCGTCGAGGGAGAGGTCCCCTACGAGCAGTACTTC.

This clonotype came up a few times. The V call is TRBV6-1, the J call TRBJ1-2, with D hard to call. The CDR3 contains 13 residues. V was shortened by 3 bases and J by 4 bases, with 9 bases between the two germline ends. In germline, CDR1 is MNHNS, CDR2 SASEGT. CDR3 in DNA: TGTGCCAGCAGTGAGCTGTATGCCTATGGCTACACCTTC. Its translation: CASSELYAYGYTF.